One sample yielded the 6 T cell receptor beta chains listed below, sequenced in a study of T cell repertoires in cytomegalovirus infection. Using its own MiXCR run on the reads, TCRdb lists one record per CDR3 protein. Counted here are 500,000 to 600,000 distinct CDR3 sequences, approximately 15% occurring once; the ten biggest clones make up about 24%. Sample: CD8+ T cells from PBMCs. These receptors were obtained from a human donor in good health (CMV status not recorded). Some clones in this sample may be carry-over from other donors' samples.

The chain couples TRBV5-1 to TRBJ1-1; D is ambiguous. The germline gives CDR1 SGHRS, CDR2 YFSETQ. The CDR3 is made up of 16 amino acids. V was clipped by 0 bases and J by 0 bases, with 12 bases between them. The CDR3 is CASSLALFGVNTEAFF. The CDR3 DNA reads TGCGCCAGCAGCTTGGCTCTGTTCGGGGTGAACACTGAAGCTTTCTTT.

This clonotype was picked up one time. Possible read error: a much larger clone is one base away. V gene TRBV7-9 combines with J gene TRBJ2-5; the match to TRBD2 covers 7 bases. Germline CDR1 reads SEHNR; CDR2 reads FQNEAQ (reference sequence). The CDR3 length is 15 residues. The V gene end was trimmed by 4 bases and the J gene end by 0 bases; junction bases not matched to a gene: 5. The CDR3: CASSSNRGDQETQYF. CDR3 bases: TGTGCCAGCAGCTCCAACCGGGGGGACCAAGAGACCCAGTACTTC.

The V gene is TRBV15, the J gene TRBJ1-1; 8 bases align to TRBD1. CDR1 and CDR2 (germline): LNHNV, YYDKDF (reference sequence). The CDR3 length is 14 residues. V shed 7 bases and J 5 bases; nucleotides not matched to a gene: 9. The CDR3 sequence is CATTPGGLGTEAFF. The CDR3 DNA is TGTGCCACCACCCCAGGGGGCTTGGGGACTGAAGCTTTCTTT.

This clonotype has at least ten counts. This rearrangement joins TRBV2 to TRBJ2-1; the match to TRBD2 covers 7 bases. Germline loops: CDR1 SNHLY, CDR2 FYNNEI. The CDR3 contains 14 residues. J was trimmed by 9 bases and V by 9 bases; bases with no gene match: 14. CDR3 nucleotide sequence: TGTGCCAGTTGGGTGGCTAGCGGAAGCGGTGAGCAGTTCTTC. Its translation: CASWVASGSGEQFF.

This clonotype has a count of ten or more. The chain joins TRBV7-6 to TRBJ2-7; D is undetermined. Deletions cut 3 bases from V and 6 bases from J, with 15 bases between. CDR3 length: 14 residues. Germline V gene data show CDR1 as SGHVS and CDR2 as FNYEAQ. CDR3 in DNA: TGTGCCAGCAGCTTGATCAGCCCTTCCCGCGAGCAGTACTTC. It is translated as CASSLISPSREQYF.

The chain joins TRBV11-2 to TRBJ2-5; D is perhaps TRBD1 or TRBD2 (5 bases each). This CDR3 has 14 residues. Trimming cost V 5 bases and J 5 bases, with 15 bases left between them. CDR1 is SGHAT, CDR2 FQNNGV, per germline. In nucleotides, the CDR3 is TGTGCCAGCAGCCTTCTTGTGGGGGAGGAGACCCAGTACTTC. Its protein product is CASSLLVGEETQYF. Filled out from reference TRBV11-2 and TRBJ2-5, the complete variable domain reads EAGVAQSPRYKIIEKRQSVAFWCNPISGHATLYWYQQILGQGPKLLIQFQNNGVVDDSQLPKDRFSAERLKGVDSTLKIQPAKLEDSAVYLCASSLLVGEETQYFGPGTRLLVL.